Below, 2 T cell receptor beta chains from the same sample are listed, as sequenced in a study of radiation and T cells in renal cell carcinoma. Time point denoted: blood 4 weeks post-SBRT, at nephrectomy. Noted treatment: 15 Gy SBRT to primary tumor, nephrectomy 4 weeks later. TCRdb's table, derived via immunoSEQ multiplex PCR, lists solely in-frame clones and lacks some. Among around 170,000 clones, roughly nine tenths were seen once, and the ten largest hold approximately 10%. The sample in question was blood, obtained from a patient whose treatment included radiotherapy and nephrectomy. Receptors originate from a woman aged 45-59 years with renal cell carcinoma.

This sequence joins TRBV6-6 and TRBJ1-2, with D possibly being TRBD1 (6 bases). The CDR3 sequence is 14 residues long. CDR1 MNHNY and CDR2 SVGAGI come from the germline V gene (reference sequence). The V end was cut by 6 bases, the J end by 5 bases, with 16 bases between. CDR3 sequence (DNA): TGTGCCAGCAGAATAACCTACAGGGCGTATGGCTACACCTTC. It translates to CASRITYRAYGYTF.

The rearrangement uses TRBV5-1 and TRBJ1-4; 9 positions agree with TRBD1. The CDR3 loop spans 14 amino acids. CDR1 and CDR2 (germline): SGHRS, YFSETQ. The junction had 3 bases not matched to a gene; V was cut back by 1 base and J by 8 bases. The CDR3 loop is CASSLTGGQEKLFF. The CDR3 DNA sequence: TGCGCCAGCAGCTTGACAGGGGGCCAGGAAAAACTGTTTTTT.